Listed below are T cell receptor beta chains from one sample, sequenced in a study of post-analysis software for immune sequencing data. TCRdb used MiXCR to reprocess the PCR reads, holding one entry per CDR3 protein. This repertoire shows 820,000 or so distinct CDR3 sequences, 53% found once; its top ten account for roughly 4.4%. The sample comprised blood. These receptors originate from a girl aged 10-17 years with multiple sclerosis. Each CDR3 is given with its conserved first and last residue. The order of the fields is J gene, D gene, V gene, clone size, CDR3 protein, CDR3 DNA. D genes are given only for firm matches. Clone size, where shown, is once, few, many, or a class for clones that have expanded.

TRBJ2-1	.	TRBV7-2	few	CASSAGQARGNEQFF	TGTGCCAGCAGCGCGGGGCAGGCGAGGGGCAATGAGCAGTTCTTC
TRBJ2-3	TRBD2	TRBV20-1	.	CSAPDPGLAGLTTDTQYF	TGCAGTGCTCCTGACCCGGGACTAGCGGGACTCACCACAGATACGCAGTATTTT
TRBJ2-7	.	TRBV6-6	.	CASSYPGHSEQYF	TGTGCCAGCAGTTACCCGGGACATTCCGAGCAGTACTTC
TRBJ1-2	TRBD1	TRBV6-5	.	CASSYSSGGSYGYTF	TGTGCCAGCAGTTACTCCTCAGGGGGGTCCTATGGCTACACCTTC
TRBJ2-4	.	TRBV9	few	CASSVGGTGATMKGKNIQYF	TGTGCCAGCAGCGTAGGGGGAACAGGCGCTACTATGAAGGGCAAAAACATTCAGTACTTC
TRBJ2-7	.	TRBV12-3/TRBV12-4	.	CASRESRGSYEQYF	TGTGCCAGCAGAGAGTCCCGGGGCAGCTACGAGCAGTACTTC
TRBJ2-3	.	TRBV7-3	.	CASSLVRGPTDTQYF	TGTGCCAGCAGCTTAGTCAGGGGCCCCACAGATACGCAGTATTTT
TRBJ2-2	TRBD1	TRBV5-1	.	CASSRRAGGPSNTGELFF	TGCGCCAGCAGCCGCCGGGCAGGGGGCCCCTCGAACACCGGGGAGCTGTTTTTT
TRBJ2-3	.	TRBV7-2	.	CASSPRFTGRADTQYF	TGTGCCAGCAGCCCTAGGTTTACAGGGAGGGCAGATACGCAGTATTTT
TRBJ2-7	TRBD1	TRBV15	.	CATSRQGTDYEQYF	TGTGCCACCAGCAGACAAGGGACAGACTACGAGCAGTACTTC
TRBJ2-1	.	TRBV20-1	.	CSARIGGGNYNEQFF	TGCAGTGCTAGAATAGGGGGGGGGAACTACAATGAGCAGTTCTTC
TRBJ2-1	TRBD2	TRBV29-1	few	CSVAMLLAKAAGEQFF	TGCAGCGTTGCCATGCTACTAGCGAAGGCGGCGGGTGAGCAGTTCTTC
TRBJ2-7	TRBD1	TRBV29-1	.	CSAANLGQGYEQYF	TGCAGCGCCGCGAACCTCGGACAGGGCTACGAGCAGTACTTC
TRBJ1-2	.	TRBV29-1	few	CSVDKELGYGYTF	TGCAGCGTTGATAAGGAATTGGGGTATGGCTACACCTTC
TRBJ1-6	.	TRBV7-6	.	CASSLGGGINSPLHF	TGTGCCAGCAGCTTAGGGGGGGGTATCAATTCACCCCTCCACTTT
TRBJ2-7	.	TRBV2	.	CASTGGPHEQYF	TGTGCCAGCACCGGGGGACCGCACGAGCAGTACTTC
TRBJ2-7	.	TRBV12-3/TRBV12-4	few	CASSSRYNEQYF	TGTGCCAGCAGCTCTAGGTATAACGAGCAGTACTTC
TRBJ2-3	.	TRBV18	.	CASSFHPVPDTQYF	TGTGCCAGCTCATTTCACCCTGTACCAGATACGCAGTATTTT
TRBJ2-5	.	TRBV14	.	CASSQGEANQETQYF	TGTGCCAGCAGCCAAGGGGAGGCGAACCAAGAGACCCAGTACTTC
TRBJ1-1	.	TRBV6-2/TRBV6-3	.	CASGGSELNTEAFF	TGTGCCAGCGGTGGATCCGAATTGAACACTGAAGCTTTCTTT
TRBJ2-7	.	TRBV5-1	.	CASTPDGISYEQYF	TGCGCCAGCACCCCGGACGGTATCTCCTACGAGCAGTACTTC
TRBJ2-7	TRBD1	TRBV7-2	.	CASSLAGPGTGQSYEQYF	TGTGCCAGCAGCTTAGCGGGGCCCGGGACAGGGCAGTCCTACGAGCAGTACTTC
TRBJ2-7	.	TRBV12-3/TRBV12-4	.	CASSLPGYYEQYF	TGTGCCAGCAGCTTACCAGGATACTACGAGCAGTACTTC
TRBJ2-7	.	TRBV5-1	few	CASSSNVPLEQYF	TGCGCCAGCAGCTCTAACGTGCCCCTGGAGCAGTACTTC
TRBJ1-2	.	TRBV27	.	CASSLSGAGYTF	TGTGCCAGCAGTTTATCGGGGGCTGGCTACACCTTC
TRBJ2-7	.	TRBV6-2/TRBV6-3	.	CASSFPRGHSYEQYF	TGTGCCAGCAGTTTTCCGAGGGGACACTCCTACGAGCAGTACTTC
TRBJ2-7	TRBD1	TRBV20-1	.	CSASPPLGTGGILGEQYF	TGCAGTGCTAGTCCCCCCTTGGGGACAGGGGGAATCTTGGGCGAGCAGTACTTC
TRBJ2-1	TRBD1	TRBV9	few	CASSVAGDRAWDEQFF	TGTGCCAGCAGCGTAGCTGGGGACAGGGCCTGGGATGAGCAGTTCTTC
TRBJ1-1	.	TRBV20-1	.	CSASPANTEAFF	TGCAGTGCTAGTCCCGCGAACACTGAAGCTTTCTTT
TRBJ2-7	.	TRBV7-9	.	CASSLLLRGENEQYF	TGTGCCAGCAGCCTACTTCTGAGGGGGGAAAACGAGCAGTACTTC
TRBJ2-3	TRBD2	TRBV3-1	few	CASTEGGTSSSADTQYF	TGTGCCAGCACCGAGGGAGGGACCTCATCATCCGCAGATACGCAGTATTTT
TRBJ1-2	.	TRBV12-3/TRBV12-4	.	CASSWRRGRDGYTF	TGTGCCAGCAGTTGGCGTCGAGGGCGGGATGGCTACACCTTC
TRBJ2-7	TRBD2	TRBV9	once	CASSAPSREGGPSYEQYF	TGTGCCAGCAGCGCGCCTAGTAGAGAGGGAGGGCCCTCCTACGAGCAGTACTTC
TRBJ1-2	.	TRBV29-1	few	CSVGTQVVGYGYTF	TGCAGCGTGGGGACACAGGTGGTTGGCTATGGCTACACCTTC
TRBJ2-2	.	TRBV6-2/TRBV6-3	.	CASSSPPTASHTGELFF	TGTGCCAGCAGTTCCCCACCGACAGCCTCCCACACCGGGGAGCTGTTTTTT